These T cell receptor beta chains were read from a single sample in a study of naive and memory T cell subsets. In TCRdb, the UMI-ligation and nested PCR reads were re-called with MiXCR into one record per CDR3 protein. The sample has approximately 150,000 distinct CDR3 sequences, roughly a fifth seen once; the top ten hold around 0.63%. Sequenced input: naive CD8+ T cells from blood. These receptors came from a human donor in good health. Each CDR3 is given with its conserved first and last residue. Each record gives: V gene, D gene, J gene, clone size, CDR3 DNA, CDR3 protein. The D gene is left open where the match is weak. Clone size is not always given. Where it is, it says once, few, many or a class for expanded clones.

>TRBV28|TRBD2|TRBJ2-3|few
TGTGCCAGCAGTTTAACGTCGCGGGAGTTCGAGGTGGCCACAGATACGCAGTATTTT
CASSLTSREFEVATDTQYF
>TRBV13|NA|TRBJ1-5|many
TGTGCCAGCAGCTTATTGGGGCAGCCCCAGCATTTT
CASSLLGQPQHF
>TRBV15|NA|TRBJ1-5|NA
TGTGCCACCAGCAGAGATCAAAGGGGAGGTCAGCCCCAGCATTTT
CATSRDQRGGQPQHF
>TRBV27|TRBD1|TRBJ1-1|few
TGTGCCAGCAGTACTTTTTTCCGGGACAGGATGAACACTGAAGCTTTCTTT
CASSTFFRDRMNTEAFF
>TRBV2|NA|TRBJ2-7|few
TGTGCCAGCAGTGAAGGTCAGGGACTGGGAGAGCAGTACTTC
CASSEGQGLGEQYF
>TRBV12-3/TRBV12-4|NA|TRBJ2-7|few
TGTGCCAGCAGTTTAGGGGAGGGGGTGCAGTACTTC
CASSLGEGVQYF
>TRBV7-9|NA|TRBJ2-7|NA
TGTGCCAGCACTCCCGCGAACTACGAGCAGTACTTC
CASTPANYEQYF
>TRBV24-1|NA|TRBJ1-6|NA
TGTGCCACCAGGACCTTTGACACCGAAAGCTCCTATAATTCACCCCTCCACTTT
CATRTFDTESSYNSPLHF
>TRBV4-3|TRBD2|TRBJ2-1|NA
TGCGCCAGCAGCCAAATGGGGGGACTAGCTCGTCTCAATGAGCAGTTCTTC
CASSQMGGLARLNEQFF
>TRBV7-8|NA|TRBJ2-1|few
TGTGCCAGCAGCCACCATCCGGAGGGTGGTAATGAGCAGTTCTTC
CASSHHPEGGNEQFF
>TRBV13|NA|TRBJ2-7|NA
TGTGCCAGCAGCTTAGGGGGCCCCGAGCAGTACTTC
CASSLGGPEQYF
>TRBV6-1|TRBD1|TRBJ1-1|few
TGTGCCAGCAGTGACGAAGACAGGGTCCCCACTGAAGCTTTCTTT
CASSDEDRVPTEAFF
>TRBV7-9|NA|TRBJ2-2|NA
TGTGCTGGCATTGGTGCGCTTCCGAACACCGGGGAGCTGTTTTTT
CAGIGALPNTGELFF
>TRBV7-9|NA|TRBJ1-5|NA
TGTGCCAGCAGCTCGGGGGGGTGGGATCAGCCCCAGCATTTT
CASSSGGWDQPQHF
>TRBV7-9|NA|TRBJ2-7|few
TGTGCCAGCAGCTTCGGGACGGCGAGCTCCTACGAGCAGTACTTC
CASSFGTASSYEQYF
>TRBV5-6|TRBD2|TRBJ2-7|NA
TGTGCCAGCAGCTTGACTAGCGGGAACTACGAGCAGTACTTC
CASSLTSGNYEQYF
>TRBV6-1|NA|TRBJ1-5|NA
TGTGCCAGCAGTGTCCGACACAGAGACCTGCAGCCCCAGCATTTT
CASSVRHRDLQPQHF
>TRBV28|NA|TRBJ2-7|NA
NA
CASSLGTGQYF
>TRBV4-3|TRBD2|TRBJ2-1|NA
TGCGCCAGCAGCCAAGATCTGCCGACTAGCGGGAGGGGATCATCCTACAATGAGCAGTTCTTC
CASSQDLPTSGRGSSYNEQFF
>TRBV6-5|NA|TRBJ1-5|few
TGTGCCAGCAGCCGCGGACTGGTTGGGAGACAGCCCCAGCATTTT
CASSRGLVGRQPQHF
>TRBV28|TRBD1|TRBJ1-1|many
TGTGCCAGCAGTTCGACAGGGTCGAACACTGAAGCTTTCTTT
CASSSTGSNTEAFF
>TRBV29-1|NA|TRBJ2-2|few
TGCAGCGTTGAAGTCGTCCTAGTAGGGGATACCGGGGAGCTGTTTTTT
CSVEVVLVGDTGELFF
>TRBV6-5|NA|TRBJ2-7|few
TGTGCCAGCAGCGTTAAGGGTTACGAGCAGTACTTC
CASSVKGYEQYF
>TRBV14|NA|TRBJ2-7|few
TGTGCCAGCAGCCAAGGTCCCTCTGGCGCCTACGAGCAGTACTTC
CASSQGPSGAYEQYF
>TRBV27|TRBD1|TRBJ2-7|NA
TGTGCCAGCAGCTCTGGGACAGGGTGGCACGAGCAGTACTTC
CASSSGTGWHEQYF
>TRBV29-1|TRBD1|TRBJ2-7|many
TGCAGCGTAGGGACAGGCTCCTACGAGCAGTACTTC
CSVGTGSYEQYF
>TRBV28|NA|TRBJ1-1|NA
TGTGCCAGCAGTCCTGGGGGGCCTGAAGCTTTCTTT
CASSPGGPEAFF
>TRBV3-1|NA|TRBJ2-1|many
TGTGCCAGCAGCCAAGATCCCCCAACCGAGCAGTTCTTC
CASSQDPPTEQFF
>TRBV12-3/TRBV12-4|NA|TRBJ2-3|many
TGTGCCAGCAGCCTCGTGGCAGATACGCAGTATTTT
CASSLVADTQYF
>TRBV25-1|TRBD1|TRBJ2-7|few
TGTGCCAGCAGTGGGGGGACAGGAGCTTACGAGCAGTACTTC
CASSGGTGAYEQYF
>TRBV10-3|NA|TRBJ2-5|NA
TGTGCCATCAGTGATGTTAGCATTACCCAAGAGACCCAGTACTTC
CAISDVSITQETQYF
>TRBV29-1|NA|TRBJ1-1|few
TGCAGCGTTGAAAGAGGGACCCACCATGCCACCGAAGCTTTCTTT
CSVERGTHHATEAFF
>TRBV20-1|NA|TRBJ1-5|NA
TGCAGTGCTAGTTTGCGAGGGGTTAGCAATCAGCCCCAGCATTTT
CSASLRGVSNQPQHF
>TRBV27|NA|TRBJ2-3|NA
TGTGCCAGCAGTACACAGACCCGTGTGTCGGAGTATTTT
CASSTQTRVSEYF
>TRBV6-6|NA|TRBJ2-3|few
TGTGCCAGCAGTTACTCCCTCACAGATACGCAGTATTTT
CASSYSLTDTQYF
>TRBV20-1|TRBD1|TRBJ2-7|few
TGCAGTGCTGCGGACAGGGACGAGCAGTACTTC
CSAADRDEQYF
>TRBV27|NA|TRBJ2-7|few
TGTGCCAGCAGTTATCAGGGAACCTACGAGCAGTACTTC
CASSYQGTYEQYF
>TRBV6-2/TRBV6-3|NA|TRBJ2-1|few
TGTGCCAGCAGTGTTGCCTATGAGCAGTTCTTC
CASSVAYEQFF
>TRBV6-5|TRBD1|TRBJ2-5|NA
TGTGCCAGCAGTCCCGTCGGACAGGATTACCAAGAGACCCAGTACTTC
CASSPVGQDYQETQYF
>TRBV20-1|NA|TRBJ2-7|few
TGCAGTGCTACGTCTTCCTTCGGGGGCGACGAGCAGTACTTC
CSATSSFGGDEQYF
>TRBV28|NA|TRBJ1-5|many
TGTGCCAGCAGTTTTGACGCGGGCCGACATCAGCCCCAGCATTTT
CASSFDAGRHQPQHF
>TRBV7-9|NA|TRBJ2-1|NA
TGTGCCAGCAGCTACCCTTCGGAATACAATGAGCAGTTCTTC
CASSYPSEYNEQFF
>TRBV11-2|NA|TRBJ1-1|many
TGTGCCAGCAGCCCGGACACGAACACTGAAGCTTTCTTT
CASSPDTNTEAFF
>TRBV5-1|TRBD1|TRBJ2-5|NA
TGCGCCAGCAGCTTCCTACCGGGACAGGGAGAGACCCAGTACTTC
CASSFLPGQGETQYF
>TRBV4-1|NA|TRBJ1-1|NA
TGCGCCAGCAGCCGAAAACAGGGAGGCACTGAAGCTTTCTTT
CASSRKQGGTEAFF
>TRBV11-2|TRBD1|TRBJ1-1|NA
TGTGCCAGCAGCAATTCAGGGGGCCGGGGCACTGAAGCTTTCTTT
CASSNSGGRGTEAFF
>TRBV28|NA|TRBJ2-4|NA
TGTGCCAGTCGAAGGGAATTAAAAAACACTCAGTACTTC
CASRRELKNTQYF
>TRBV28|NA|TRBJ2-7|few
TGTGCCAGCAGTTTTGCAGGGATGGACTACGAGCAGTACTTC
CASSFAGMDYEQYF
>TRBV6-5|NA|TRBJ2-1|few
TGTGCCAGCAGTCCACGGCCGTACGATGAGCAGTTCTTC
CASSPRPYDEQFF
>TRBV12-3/TRBV12-4|NA|TRBJ2-7|many
TGTGCCAGCAGTTTAGCGCCCGGCAGTTCCTACGAGCAGTACTTC
CASSLAPGSSYEQYF
>TRBV7-2|NA|TRBJ1-5|few
TGTGCCAGCAGCTTATGGCAGAGCAATCAGCCCCAGCATTTT
CASSLWQSNQPQHF
>TRBV2|TRBD1|TRBJ1-6|few
TGTGCCAGCAGTGAATTCGGACAGGGCGAAAATTCACCCCTCCACTTT
CASSEFGQGENSPLHF